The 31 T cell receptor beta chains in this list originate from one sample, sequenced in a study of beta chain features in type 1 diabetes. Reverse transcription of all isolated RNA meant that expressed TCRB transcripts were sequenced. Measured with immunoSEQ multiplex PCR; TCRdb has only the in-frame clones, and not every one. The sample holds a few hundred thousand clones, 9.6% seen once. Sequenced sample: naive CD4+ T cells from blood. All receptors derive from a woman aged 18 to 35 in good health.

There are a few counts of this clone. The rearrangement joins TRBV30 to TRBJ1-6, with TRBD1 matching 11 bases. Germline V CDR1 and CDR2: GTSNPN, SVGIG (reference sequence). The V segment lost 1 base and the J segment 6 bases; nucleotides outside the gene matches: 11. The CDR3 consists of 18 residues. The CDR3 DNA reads TGTGCCTGGAGTGCCTGGGACAGGGGGAATATTGGTAATTCACCCCTCCACTTT. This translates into CAWSAWDRGNIGNSPLHF.

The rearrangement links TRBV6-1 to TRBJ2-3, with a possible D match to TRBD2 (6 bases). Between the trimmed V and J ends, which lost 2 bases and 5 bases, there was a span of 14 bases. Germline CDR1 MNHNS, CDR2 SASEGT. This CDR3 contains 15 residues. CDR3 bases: TGTGCCAGCAGTGAACAGCCGGGAGTTGGAGATACGCAGTATTTT. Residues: CASSEQPGVGDTQYF.

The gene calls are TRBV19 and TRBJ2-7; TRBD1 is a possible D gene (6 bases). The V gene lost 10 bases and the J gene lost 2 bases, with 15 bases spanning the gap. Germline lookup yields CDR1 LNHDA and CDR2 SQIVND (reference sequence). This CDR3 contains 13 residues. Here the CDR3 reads CATAQGLPYEQYF. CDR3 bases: TGTGCCACCGCACAGGGCTTACCCTACGAGCAGTACTTC.

Written as DNA, the CDR3 is TGCGCCAGCAGCTTGTGGATCCCGGGACAGGGGTCGGGGTCCTACGAGCAGTACTTC. Translated, it gives CASSLWIPGQGSGSYEQYF. The chain is built from TRBV5-1 and TRBJ2-7; 10 bases fit TRBD1. The CDR3 has 19 residues. The ends lost 1 base at V and 1 base at J; junction bases unmatched: 14. In germline, CDR1 is SGHRS, CDR2 YFSETQ.

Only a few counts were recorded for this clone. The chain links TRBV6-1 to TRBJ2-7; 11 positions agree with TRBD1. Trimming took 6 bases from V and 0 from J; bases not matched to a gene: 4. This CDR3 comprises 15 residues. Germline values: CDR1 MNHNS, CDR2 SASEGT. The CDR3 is CASSLGQGASYEQYF. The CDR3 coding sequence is TGTGCCAGCAGCCTCGGACAGGGGGCCTCCTACGAGCAGTACTTC.

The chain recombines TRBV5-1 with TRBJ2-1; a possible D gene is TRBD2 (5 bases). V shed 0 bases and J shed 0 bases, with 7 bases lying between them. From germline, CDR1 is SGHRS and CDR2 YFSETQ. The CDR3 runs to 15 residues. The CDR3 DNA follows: TGCGCCAGCAGCTTGGGACTAACCTCCTACAATGAGCAGTTCTTC. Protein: CASSLGLTSYNEQFF.

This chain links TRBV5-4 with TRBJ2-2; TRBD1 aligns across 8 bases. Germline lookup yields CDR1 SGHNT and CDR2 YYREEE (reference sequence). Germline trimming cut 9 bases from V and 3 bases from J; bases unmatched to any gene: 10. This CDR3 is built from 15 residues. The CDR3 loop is CATQDRGPDTGELFF. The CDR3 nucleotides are TGTGCCACCCAAGACAGGGGCCCTGACACCGGGGAGCTGTTTTTT.

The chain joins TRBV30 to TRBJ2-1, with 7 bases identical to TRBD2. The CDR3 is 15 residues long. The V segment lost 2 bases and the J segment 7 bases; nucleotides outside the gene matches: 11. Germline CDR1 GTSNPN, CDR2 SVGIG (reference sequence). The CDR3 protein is CAWSTRRLAGNEQFF. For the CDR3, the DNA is TGTGCCTGGAGTACCCGCCGACTAGCAGGTAATGAGCAGTTCTTC.

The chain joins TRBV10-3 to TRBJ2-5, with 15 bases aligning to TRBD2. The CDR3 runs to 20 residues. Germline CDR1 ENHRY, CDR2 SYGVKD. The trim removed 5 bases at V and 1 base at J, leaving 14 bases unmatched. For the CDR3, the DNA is TGTGCCATCAGTCCGAGCCCGGGACTAGCGGGAGGAGGAGGCCAAGAGACCCAGTACTTC. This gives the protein CAISPSPGLAGGGGQETQYF.

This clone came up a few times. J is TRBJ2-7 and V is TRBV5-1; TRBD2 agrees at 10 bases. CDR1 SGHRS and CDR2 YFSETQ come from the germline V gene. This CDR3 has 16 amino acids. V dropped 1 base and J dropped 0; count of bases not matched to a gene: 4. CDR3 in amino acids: CASSLLAGDFSYEQYF. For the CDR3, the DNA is TGCGCCAGCAGCTTGCTAGCGGGGGATTTCTCCTACGAGCAGTACTTC.

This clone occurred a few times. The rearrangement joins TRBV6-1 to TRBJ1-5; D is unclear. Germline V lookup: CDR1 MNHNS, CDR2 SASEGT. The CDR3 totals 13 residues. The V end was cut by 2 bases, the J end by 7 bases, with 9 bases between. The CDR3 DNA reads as TGTGCCAGCAGTGAACAGGTAACACAGCCCCAGCATTTT. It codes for CASSEQVTQPQHF.

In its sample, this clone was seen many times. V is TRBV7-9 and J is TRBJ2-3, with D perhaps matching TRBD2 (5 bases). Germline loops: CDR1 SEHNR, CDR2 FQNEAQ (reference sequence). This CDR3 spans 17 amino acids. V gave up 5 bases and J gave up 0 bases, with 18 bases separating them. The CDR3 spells CASSHTIGGRSTDTQYF. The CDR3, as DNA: TGTGCCAGCAGCCACACAATAGGAGGCAGAAGCACAGATACGCAGTATTTT.

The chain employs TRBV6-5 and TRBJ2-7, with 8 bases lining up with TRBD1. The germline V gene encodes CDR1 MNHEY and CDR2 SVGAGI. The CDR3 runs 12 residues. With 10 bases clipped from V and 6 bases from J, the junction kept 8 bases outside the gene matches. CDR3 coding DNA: TGTGCCACCAGAGGGACAGGCAGCGAGCAGTACTTC. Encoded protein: CATRGTGSEQYF.

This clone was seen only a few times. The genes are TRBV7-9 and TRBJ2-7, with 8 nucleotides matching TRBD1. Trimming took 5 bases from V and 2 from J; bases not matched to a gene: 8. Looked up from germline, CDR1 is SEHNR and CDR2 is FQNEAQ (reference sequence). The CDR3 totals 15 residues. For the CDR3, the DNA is TGTGCCAGCAGCCTTCCCACGACAGGGGCCTACGAGCAGTACTTC. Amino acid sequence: CASSLPTTGAYEQYF.

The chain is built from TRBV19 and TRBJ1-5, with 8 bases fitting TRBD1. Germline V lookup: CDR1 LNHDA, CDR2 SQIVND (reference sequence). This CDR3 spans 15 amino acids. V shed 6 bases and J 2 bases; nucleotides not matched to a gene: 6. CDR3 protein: CASRTRGHGNQPQHF. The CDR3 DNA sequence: TGTGCCAGTAGGACCAGGGGGCACGGCAATCAGCCCCAGCATTTT.

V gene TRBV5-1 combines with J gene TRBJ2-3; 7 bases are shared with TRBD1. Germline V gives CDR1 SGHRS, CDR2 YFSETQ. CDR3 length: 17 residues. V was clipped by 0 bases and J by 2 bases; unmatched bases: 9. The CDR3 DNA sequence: TGCGCCAGCAGCTTGGTCTTCGTGGGGACAGACACAGATACGCAGTATTTT. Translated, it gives CASSLVFVGTDTDTQYF.

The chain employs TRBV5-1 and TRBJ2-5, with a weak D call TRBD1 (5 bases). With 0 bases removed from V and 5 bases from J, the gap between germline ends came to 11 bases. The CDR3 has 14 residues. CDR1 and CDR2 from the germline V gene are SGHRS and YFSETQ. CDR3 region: CASSLAWGDETQYF. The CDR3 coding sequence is TGCGCCAGCAGCTTGGCCTGGGGCGACGAGACCCAGTACTTC.

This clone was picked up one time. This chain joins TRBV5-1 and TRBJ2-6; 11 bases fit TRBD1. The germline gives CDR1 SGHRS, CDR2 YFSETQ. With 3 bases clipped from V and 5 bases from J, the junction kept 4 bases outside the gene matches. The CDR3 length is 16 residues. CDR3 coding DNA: TGCGCCAGCAGCTCGGACAGGGGGCAGTGGGCCAACGTCCTGACTTTC. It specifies CASSSDRGQWANVLTF.

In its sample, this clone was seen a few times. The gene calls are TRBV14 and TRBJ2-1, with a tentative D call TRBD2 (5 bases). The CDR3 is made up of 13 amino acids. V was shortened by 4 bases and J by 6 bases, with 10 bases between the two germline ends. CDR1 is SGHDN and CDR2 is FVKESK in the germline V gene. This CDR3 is CASSPSGTNEQFF. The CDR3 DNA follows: TGTGCCAGCAGCCCCAGCGGTACCAATGAGCAGTTCTTC.

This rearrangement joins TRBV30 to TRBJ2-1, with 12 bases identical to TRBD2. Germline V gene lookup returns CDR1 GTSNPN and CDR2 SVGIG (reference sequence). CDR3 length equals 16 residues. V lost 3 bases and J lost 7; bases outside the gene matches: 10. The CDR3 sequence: CAWSYLAGGDRNEQFF. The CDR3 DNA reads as TGTGCCTGGAGCTACCTAGCGGGGGGGGATCGGAATGAGCAGTTCTTC. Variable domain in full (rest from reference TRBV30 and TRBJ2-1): SQTIHQWPATLVQPVGSPLSLECTVEGTSNPNLYWYRQAAGRGLQLLFYSVGIGQISSEVPQNLSASRPQDRQFILSSKKLLLSDSGFYLCAWSYLAGGDRNEQFFGPGTRLTVL.

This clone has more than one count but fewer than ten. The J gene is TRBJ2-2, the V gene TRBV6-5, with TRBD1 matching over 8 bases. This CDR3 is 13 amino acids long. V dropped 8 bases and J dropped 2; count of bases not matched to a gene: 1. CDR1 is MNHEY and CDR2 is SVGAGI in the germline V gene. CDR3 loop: CASGQGNTGELFF. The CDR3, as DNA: TGTGCCAGCGGACAGGGAAACACCGGGGAGCTGTTTTTT.

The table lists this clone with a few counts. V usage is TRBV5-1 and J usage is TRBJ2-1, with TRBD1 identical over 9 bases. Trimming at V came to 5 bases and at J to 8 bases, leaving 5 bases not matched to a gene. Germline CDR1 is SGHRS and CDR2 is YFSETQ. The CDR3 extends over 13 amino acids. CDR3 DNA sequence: TGCGCCAGCAGGATACAGGGGGCGTATGAGCAGTTCTTC. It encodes CASRIQGAYEQFF.

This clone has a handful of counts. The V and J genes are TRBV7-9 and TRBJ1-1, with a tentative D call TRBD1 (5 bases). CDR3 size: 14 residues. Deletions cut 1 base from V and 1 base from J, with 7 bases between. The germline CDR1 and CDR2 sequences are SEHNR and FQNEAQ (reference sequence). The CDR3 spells CASSLVQENTEAFF. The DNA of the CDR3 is TGTGCCAGCAGCTTAGTACAGGAGAACACTGAAGCTTTCTTT.

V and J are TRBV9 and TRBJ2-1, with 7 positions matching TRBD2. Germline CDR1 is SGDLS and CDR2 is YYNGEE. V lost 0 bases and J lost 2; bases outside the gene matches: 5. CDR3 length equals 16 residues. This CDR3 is CASSVAGGRAYNEQFF. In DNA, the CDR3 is TGTGCCAGCAGCGTAGCTGGTGGGAGGGCCTACAATGAGCAGTTCTTC.

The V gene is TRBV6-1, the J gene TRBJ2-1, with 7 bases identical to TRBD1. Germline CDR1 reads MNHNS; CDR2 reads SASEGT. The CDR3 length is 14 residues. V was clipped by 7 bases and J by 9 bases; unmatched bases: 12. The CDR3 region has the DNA TGTGCCAGCACCCCAGGACAGGTACGGGGTGAGCAGTTCTTC. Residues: CASTPGQVRGEQFF.

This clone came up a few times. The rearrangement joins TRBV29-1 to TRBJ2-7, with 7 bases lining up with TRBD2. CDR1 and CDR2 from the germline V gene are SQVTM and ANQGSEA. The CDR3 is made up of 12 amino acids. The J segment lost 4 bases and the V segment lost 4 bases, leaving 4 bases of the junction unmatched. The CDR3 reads CSVASGIYEQYF. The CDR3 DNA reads TGCAGCGTTGCTAGCGGAATTTACGAGCAGTACTTC.

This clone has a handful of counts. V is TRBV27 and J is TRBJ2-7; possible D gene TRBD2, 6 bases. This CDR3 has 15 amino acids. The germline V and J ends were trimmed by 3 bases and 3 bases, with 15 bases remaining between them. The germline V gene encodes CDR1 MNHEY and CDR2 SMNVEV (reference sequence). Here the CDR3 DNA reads TGTGCCAGCAGTTTGGGGTGGGAGGCCCACTACGAGCAGTACTTC. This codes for CASSLGWEAHYEQYF.

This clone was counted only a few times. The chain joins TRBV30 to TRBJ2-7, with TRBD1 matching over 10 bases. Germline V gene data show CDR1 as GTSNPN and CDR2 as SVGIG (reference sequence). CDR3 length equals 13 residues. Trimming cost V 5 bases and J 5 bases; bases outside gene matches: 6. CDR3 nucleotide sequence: TGTGCCTGGGATGACAGGGGGCACCACGAGCAGTACTTC. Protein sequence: CAWDDRGHHEQYF.

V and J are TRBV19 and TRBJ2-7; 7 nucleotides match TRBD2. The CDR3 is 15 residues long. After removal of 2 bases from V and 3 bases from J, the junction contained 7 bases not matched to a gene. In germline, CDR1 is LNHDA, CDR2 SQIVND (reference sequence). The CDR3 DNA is TGTGCCAGTAGTATATCGGGGGGTAGTGTCTACGAGCAGTACTTC. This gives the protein CASSISGGSVYEQYF.

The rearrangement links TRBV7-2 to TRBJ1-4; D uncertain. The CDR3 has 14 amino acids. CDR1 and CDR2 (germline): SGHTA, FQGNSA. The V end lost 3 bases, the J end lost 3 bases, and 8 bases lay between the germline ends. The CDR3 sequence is CASSFRVPNEKLFF. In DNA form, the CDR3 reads TGTGCCAGCAGCTTCCGGGTCCCTAATGAAAAACTGTTTTTT.

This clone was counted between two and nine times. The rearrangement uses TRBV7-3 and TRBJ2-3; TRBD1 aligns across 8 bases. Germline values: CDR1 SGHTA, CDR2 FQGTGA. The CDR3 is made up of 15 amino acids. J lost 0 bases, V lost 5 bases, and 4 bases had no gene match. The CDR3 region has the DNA TGTGCCAGCAGCCCACAGGGGGGTAGCACAGATACGCAGTATTTT. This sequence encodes CASSPQGGSTDTQYF.